This T cell receptor beta chain is drawn from a study of cytomegalovirus exposure and HLA in healthy donors. Study background: In an earlier analysis, around 100 million unique TCR beta sequences were found from about 179 million T cells. Study-wide points: High specificity and sensitivity for cytomegalovirus status were reported for the classifier. The majority of TCR sequences were rare, yet some public TCRs appeared in many donors. For most TCR beta V segments, an earlier analysis put the productive rate at about 90% or about 30% of the time.

PCR involved 60 Vbeta and 13 Jbeta primers. The data were produced by immunoSEQ multiplex PCR, yet TCRdb's version contains in-frame clones alone and is incomplete. Of 150,000 to 200,000 clones detected, about 78% appear once; the ten largest clones hold roughly 5%. CDR3 size: 14 residues. Germline loops: CDR1 MGHRA, CDR2 YSYEKL. The germline V and J ends were trimmed by 2 bases and 1 base, with 6 bases remaining between them. As regards this clone: The antigen remains unidentified.

Input material: PBMCs. The TCR sequence derives from a man aged 35 to 55 in good health and CMV-seronegative. The V gene is TRBV4-1, the J gene TRBJ1-5; D not resolved. For the CDR3, the DNA is TGCGCCAGCAGCCAAATACAAAGCAATCAGCCCCAGCATTTT. It codes for CASSQIQSNQPQHF.